The rows below give T cell receptor beta chains drawn from one sample of a study of blood T cell repertoires in COVID-19. The repertoire was sequenced with immunoSEQ multiplex PCR; TCRdb's copy has only in-frame clones and lacks some. The sample consists of about 210,000 clones, 89% of them appearing once. The material sequenced was peripheral blood. These TCRs come from a woman between 40 and 50 years old with acute or convalescent COVID-19. The CDR3 runs from the conserved cysteine through the conserved F or W.

V | CDR3
TRBV11-1 | CASSLVSAEWTGELFF
TRBV9 | CASSGPGTEAFF
TRBV6-5 | CASSRGLANYGYTF
TRBV27 | CASSFTTANEQFF
TRBV27 | CASSHRASGGITDTQYF
TRBV29-1 | CSVGEQTSSGNTIYF
TRBV5-6 | CASSSAGTGGPMNTEAFF
TRBV9 | CASSVRGQGNSPLHF
TRBV24-1 | CATARRNTIYF
TRBV19 | CASTTRGGYNEKLFF
TRBV21-1 | CASSIRQPQHF
TRBV25-1 | CASSDNLGGGYGYTF
TRBV28 | CASSLTGPQHF
TRBV3-1/TRBV3-2 | CASSRQGAEGYTF
TRBV6-5 | CASGTGWEDEKLFF
TRBV27 | CASSLRDRVDYGYTF
TRBV28 | CASSLAHGTIRSPLHF
TRBV7-2 | CASSLDPPGLVGYTF
TRBV5-1 | CASSTTWDTEAFF
TRBV10-2 | CASLGTSGGDTGELFF
TRBV28 | CASSLGQSFPLHF
TRBV25-1 | CASSDVRDRNTEAFF
TRBV2 | CASSDGLPNQPQHF
TRBV24-1 | CATSDRRQPYGYTF
TRBV5-1 | CASSLRGESNTEAFF
TRBV10-3 | CAISEDRGHPSNYGYTF
TRBV6-5 | CATQGGAETEAFF
TRBV4-1 | CASSQVGGAQETQYF
TRBV2 | CASLRDRGDYGYTF
TRBV5-5 | CASSSRPAGLYGYTF
TRBV5-1 | CASSLAGNRAGYGYTF
TRBV18 | CASSQGDQPQHF
TRBV5-1 | CASSVTMNTGELFF
TRBV9 | CASNPGGGHAEAFF
TRBV11-2 | CASSLVRARDYGYTF
TRBV30 | CAGNTGGEDTEAFF
TRBV13 | CASSFYRGQETQYF
TRBV28 | CASSLRQGSGELFF
TRBV19 | CASSETGTDNSPLHF
TRBV18 | CASSPDGNYGYTF
TRBV9 | CASSVGLAENEQFF
TRBV5-4 | CASLRTSGGPTTDTQYF
TRBV6-1 | CASSAGGAGNNQPQHF
TRBV3-1/TRBV3-2 | CASSPGTSGDNEQFF
TRBV19 | CASRHRATYNEQFF
TRBV9 | CASSVSQREEETQYF
TRBV5-1 | CASSGGAYNEQFF
TRBV5-1 | CASSPRTGGPGELFF
TRBV9 | CASSVGSGTQQETQYF
TRBV4-1 | CASSQGGGTGTNTQYF
TRBV18 | CASSPGQGAKETQYF
TRBV2 | CARGLTGAYTF
TRBV6-5 | CASSPNMNTEAFF
TRBV6-6 | CASSPGLAGGKLSEQFF